These 22 T cell receptor beta chains were sequenced from one sample in a study of blood T cell repertoires in COVID-19 (dated by TCRdb to the early 2020s). Libraries came from the immunoSEQ multiplex PCR assay. Not all clones reach the TCRdb copy of this immuneACCESS table, which keeps in-frame sequences only. Checked studies attribute under half of the gap to unresolved V genes and leave the rest unexplained. The sample records under 200,000 clones, roughly 87% of which are singletons. The ten largest clones capture around 7% of the sample. Sequences were obtained from PBMCs or T cells enriched from blood (not recorded which). The receptors were gathered from a woman aged 45-65 years who had recovered from COVID-19.

This clone was seen a few times. The J gene is TRBJ2-2, the V gene TRBV2; the D is unclear. The germline CDR1 and CDR2 sequences are SNHLY and FYNNEI. V dropped 4 bases and J dropped 1 base, with 13 bases sitting between them. This CDR3 is built from 16 residues. In nucleotides, the CDR3 is TGTGCCAGCAGTGCAGTTAAGCCAGGGAACACCGGGGAGCTGTTTTTT. Amino acids: CASSAVKPGNTGELFF.

CDR3 DNA sequence: TGTGCCAGCAGCTCTATGGTAGCGGGGCAACAAGAGACCCAGTACTTC. It encodes CASSSMVAGQQETQYF. The gene calls are TRBV11-2 and TRBJ2-5, with 8 bases fitting TRBD2. J gave up 2 bases and V 4 bases, and 9 bases lay outside the gene matches. This CDR3 spans 16 amino acids. Looked up from germline, CDR1 is SGHAT and CDR2 is FQNNGV. The whole variable domain, remainder taken from reference TRBV11-2 and TRBJ2-5, is EAGVAQSPRYKIIEKRQSVAFWCNPISGHATLYWYQQILGQGPKLLIQFQNNGVVDDSQLPKDRFSAERLKGVDSTLKIQPAKLEDSAVYLCASSSMVAGQQETQYFGPGTRLLVL.

The genes are TRBV15 and TRBJ2-1; 12 bases line up with TRBD2. The J segment lost 6 bases and the V segment lost 0 bases, leaving 3 bases of the junction unmatched. Germline V CDR1 and CDR2: LNHNV, YYDKDF (reference sequence). CDR3 length: 16 residues. The CDR3 is CATSRELAGGGNEQFF. DNA of the CDR3: TGTGCCACCAGCAGAGAACTAGCGGGAGGAGGCAATGAGCAGTTCTTC.

The chain employs TRBV3-1 (or the pseudogene TRBV3-2) and TRBJ1-1; maybe TRBD1 (5 bases). This CDR3 has 13 residues. The germline gives CDR1 LGHDT, CDR2 YNNKEL (reference sequence). V lost 4 bases to trimming and J lost 1 base, with 7 bases between them. CDR3 protein: CASSPQGNTEAFF. For the CDR3, the DNA is TGTGCCAGCAGCCCCCAGGGGAACACTGAAGCTTTCTTT.

The CDR3 sequence is CASSFGGRTQYF. The CDR3, as DNA: TGTGCCAGCAGCTTCGGGGGTAGAACGCAGTATTTT. The chain couples TRBV7-2 to TRBJ2-3, with D possibly matching TRBD2 (6 bases). Per the germline V gene, CDR1 is SGHTA and CDR2 is FQGNSA. V was clipped by 3 bases and J by 9 bases, with 10 bases between them. The CDR3 has 12 amino acids. The full variable domain, with the rest looked up from reference TRBV7-2 and TRBJ2-3, is GAGVSQSPSNKVTEKGKDVELRCDPISGHTALYWYRQSLGQGLEFLIYFQGNSAPDKSGLPSDRFSAERTGGSVSTLTIQRTQQEDSAVYLCASSFGGRTQYFGPGTRLTVL.

The chain couples TRBV7-2 to TRBJ1-6, with 8 bases fitting TRBD1. CDR3 size: 15 residues. CDR1 and CDR2 (germline): SGHTA, FQGNSA. The junction had 6 bases not matched to a gene; V was cut back by 2 bases and J by 9 bases. The CDR3 DNA follows: TGTGCCAGCAGCTTACTCCCAGGGGGCGGTTCACCCCTCCACTTT. Amino acids: CASSLLPGGGSPLHF.

J is TRBJ2-5 and V is TRBV5-1; no reliable D call. The CDR3 loop spans 15 amino acids. Germline lookup yields CDR1 SGHRS and CDR2 YFSETQ. V dropped 0 bases and J dropped 2 bases, with 11 bases sitting between them. The CDR3 spells CASSLAASFQETQYF. In nucleotides, the CDR3 is TGCGCCAGCAGCTTGGCCGCCAGTTTTCAAGAGACCCAGTACTTC. Based on the CDR3 plus reference TRBV5-1 and TRBJ2-5, the full variable domain is KAGVTQTPRYLIKTRGQQVTLSCSPISGHRSVSWYQQTPGQGLQFLFEYFSETQRNKGNFPGRFSGRQFSNSRSEMNVSTLELGDSALYLCASSLAASFQETQYFGPGTRLLVL.

V gene TRBV7-6 combines with J gene TRBJ2-1, with TRBD2 matching over 12 bases. Germline V gene data show CDR1 as SGHVS and CDR2 as FNYEAQ. Germline trimming cut 2 bases from V and 9 bases from J; bases unmatched to any gene: 2. This CDR3 region has 14 residues. The CDR3 DNA reads TGTGCCAGCAGCTTAAGACTAGCGGGAGTTGAGCAGTTCTTC. Its translation: CASSLRLAGVEQFF.

This chain's CDR3 is CASSQDRDGTGELFF. In DNA, the CDR3 is TGTGCCAGCTCACAGGACAGGGACGGCACCGGGGAGCTGTTTTTT. The V call is TRBV18, the J call TRBJ2-2; 8 bases match TRBD1. The V and J ends lost 4 bases and 4 bases, in that order; junction bases with no gene match: 5. Germline CDR1 and CDR2: KGHSH and LQKENI. CDR3 length equals 15 residues.

V gene TRBV20-1 combines with J gene TRBJ2-7; D uncertain. The CDR3 runs 11 residues. The V gene lost 5 bases and the J gene lost 6 bases, with 11 bases spanning the gap. Germline V gene sequence: CDR1 DFQATT, CDR2 SNEGSKA (reference sequence). For the CDR3, the DNA is TGCAGTGCTGATTCCGGGTTCGAGCAGTACTTC. Translating gives CSADSGFEQYF.

The CDR3 nucleotides read TGTGCCAGCAGCCGGGATTCAACCTCAGGGCTCAACCTCCACTTT. Translation: CASSRDSTSGLNLHF. J is TRBJ1-6 and V is TRBV4-2; possibly TRBD1 for D (5 bases). This CDR3 is 15 amino acids long. Trimming took off 4 bases at V and 15 bases at J, with 22 bases between the two ends. CDR1 and CDR2 (germline): LGHNA, YNFKEQ.

The chain couples TRBV6-5 to TRBJ1-2; D possibly corresponds to TRBD1 (5 bases). V gave up 0 bases and J gave up 6 bases, with 11 bases separating them. Germline values: CDR1 MNHEY, CDR2 SVGAGI. The CDR3 is 14 amino acids. CDR3 sequence: CASSYSGGMDGYTF. The CDR3 bases are TGTGCCAGCAGTTACTCTGGGGGGATGGATGGCTACACCTTC.

Only a few counts were recorded for this clone. The gene calls are TRBV28 and TRBJ1-2, with 9 bases matching TRBD1. The CDR3 is made up of 14 amino acids. With V trimmed by 3 bases and J by 8 bases, 7 bases remained unmatched. The germline CDR1 and CDR2 sequences are MDHEN and SYDVKM. Here the CDR3 DNA reads TGTGCCAGCAGTTTTATAACAGGGGGCAGAGGCTACACCTTC. It yields the protein CASSFITGGRGYTF.

The rearrangement joins TRBV7-2 to TRBJ1-4; D gene unclear. The CDR3 extends over 13 amino acids. Germline lookup yields CDR1 SGHTA and CDR2 FQGNSA. Trimming removed 5 bases from V and 17 bases from J, with 21 bases in between. The CDR3 loop reads CASSIERYGGAFF. Written as DNA, the CDR3 is TGTGCCAGCAGCATAGAGAGGTACGGCGGTGCTTTTTTT.

The V call is TRBV5-1, the J call TRBJ1-1; D possibly corresponds to TRBD1 (6 bases). The length of the CDR3 is 14 residues. Germline V gene data show CDR1 as SGHRS and CDR2 as YFSETQ. The V and J ends lost 5 bases and 1 base respectively, with 12 bases between them. The CDR3 DNA follows: TGCGCCAGCAGATCCGGGACACCGAACACTGAAGCTTTCTTT. Its translation: CASRSGTPNTEAFF.

This chain links TRBV29-1 with TRBJ2-7, with 9 bases matching TRBD2. Germline lookup yields CDR1 SQVTM and CDR2 ANQGSEA. The CDR3 length is 13 residues. The J segment lost 6 bases and the V segment lost 6 bases, leaving 9 bases of the junction unmatched. CDR3 DNA: TGCAGCGTCCTCGGCGGACTAGCGTTCGAGCAGTACTTC. Amino acids: CSVLGGLAFEQYF.

The V gene is TRBV6-6, the J gene TRBJ2-7; TRBD1 matches 8 bases. The CDR3 sequence is 14 residues long. Germline V gene sequence: CDR1 MNHNY, CDR2 SVGAGI (reference sequence). After removal of 0 bases from V and 2 bases from J, the junction contained 0 bases not matched to a gene. The CDR3 DNA is TGTGCCAGCAGTTACTCGGACAGGGCCTACGAGCAGTACTTC. This translates into CASSYSDRAYEQYF.

This clone was seen just once. The chain uses TRBV7-9 and TRBJ2-1; possibly TRBD2 for D (6 bases). Trimming took 4 bases from V and 0 from J, leaving 13 bases between them. Germline assignment: CDR1 SEHNR and CDR2 FQNEAQ (reference sequence). This CDR3 spans 16 amino acids. The CDR3 DNA follows: TGTGCCAGCAGCTCAGTGCGGGGCAACTCCTACAATGAGCAGTTCTTC. As protein: CASSSVRGNSYNEQFF.

The V gene is TRBV28, the J gene TRBJ1-1, with D possibly matching TRBD1 (5 bases). CDR3 length: 14 amino acids. Germline V gives CDR1 MDHEN, CDR2 SYDVKM. Trimming stripped 1 base from V and 4 bases from J, with 10 bases between. The CDR3: CASSLFPGSTEAFF. In DNA form, the CDR3 reads TGTGCCAGCAGTTTATTTCCAGGGTCCACTGAAGCTTTCTTT.

V gene TRBV24-1 combines with J gene TRBJ2-1; 10 bases line up with TRBD2. Unmatched junction bases numbered 3, after V lost 4 bases and J lost 1 base. CDR3 size: 16 residues. CDR1 and CDR2 from the germline V gene are KGHDR and SFDVKD. CDR3 sequence: CATSDLAGESYNEQFF. CDR3 sequence (DNA): TGTGCCACCAGTGACCTAGCGGGAGAATCCTACAATGAGCAGTTCTTC.

Written as DNA, the CDR3 is TGTGCCAGCAGCCAACTGGACAGGGGTGGCTACACCTTC. Its protein product is CASSQLDRGGYTF. The chain links TRBV3-1 (or the pseudogene TRBV3-2) to TRBJ1-2; 9 bases agree with TRBD1. Germline-derived CDR1 and CDR2 are LGHDT and YNNKEL (reference sequence). With V trimmed by 2 bases and J by 7 bases, 2 bases remained unmatched. CDR3 length: 13 amino acids.

This clone was recorded once. This chain joins TRBV18 and TRBJ2-7; 10 bases agree with TRBD1. The CDR3 covers 14 residues. Germline CDR1 reads KGHSH; CDR2 reads LQKENI. With 5 bases clipped from V and 6 bases from J, the junction kept 7 bases outside the gene matches. The CDR3 DNA follows: TGTGCCAGCTCATCCCGGGACAGGGGTCCCGAGCAGTACTTC. Its translation is CASSSRDRGPEQYF. Full variable domain (outside the CDR3, taken from reference TRBV18 and TRBJ2-7): NAGVMQNPRHLVRRRGQEARLRCSPMKGHSHVYWYRQLPEEGLKFMVYLQKENIIDESGMPKERFSAEFPKEGPSILRIQQVVRGDSAAYFCASSSRDRGPEQYFGPGTRLTVT.